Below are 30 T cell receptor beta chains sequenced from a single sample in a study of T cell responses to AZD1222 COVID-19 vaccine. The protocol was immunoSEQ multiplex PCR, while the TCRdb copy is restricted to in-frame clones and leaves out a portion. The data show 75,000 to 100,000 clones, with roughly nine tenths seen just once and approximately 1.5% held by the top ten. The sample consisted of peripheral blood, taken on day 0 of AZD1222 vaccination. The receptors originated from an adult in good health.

CDR3 in amino acids: CASSPGQGVWYGYTF. The CDR3 bases are TGCGCCAGCAGCCCGGGACAGGGAGTCTGGTATGGCTACACCTTC. The rearrangement uses TRBV4-1 and TRBJ1-2; the match to TRBD1 covers 9 bases. The V and J ends lost 4 bases and 5 bases, in that order; junction bases with no gene match: 8. The CDR3 has 15 amino acids. Per germline, CDR1 MGHRA and CDR2 YSYEKL.

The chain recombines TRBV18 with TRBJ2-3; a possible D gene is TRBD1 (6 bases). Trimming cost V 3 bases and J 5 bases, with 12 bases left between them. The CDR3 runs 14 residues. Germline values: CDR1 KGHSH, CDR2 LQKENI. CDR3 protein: CASSPWGQGDTQYF. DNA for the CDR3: TGTGCCAGCTCACCTTGGGGGCAAGGAGATACGCAGTATTTT. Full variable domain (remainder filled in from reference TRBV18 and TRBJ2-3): NAGVMQNPRHLVRRRGQEARLRCSPMKGHSHVYWYRQLPEEGLKFMVYLQKENIIDESGMPKERFSAEFPKEGPSILRIQQVVRGDSAAYFCASSPWGQGDTQYFGPGTRLTVL.

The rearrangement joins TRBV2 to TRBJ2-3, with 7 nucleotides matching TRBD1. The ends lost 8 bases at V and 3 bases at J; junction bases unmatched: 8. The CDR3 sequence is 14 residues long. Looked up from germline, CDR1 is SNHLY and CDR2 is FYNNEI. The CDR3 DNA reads TGTGCCAGCGCCCGACAGGGTGGGACAGATACGCAGTATTTT. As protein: CASARQGGTDTQYF.

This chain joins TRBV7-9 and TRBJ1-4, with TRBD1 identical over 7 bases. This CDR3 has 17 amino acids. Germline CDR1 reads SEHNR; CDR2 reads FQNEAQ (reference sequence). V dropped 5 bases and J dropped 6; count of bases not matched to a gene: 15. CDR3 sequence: CASSPRFMGQGDEKLFF. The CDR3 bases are TGTGCCAGCAGCCCCCGGTTTATGGGCCAGGGGGATGAAAAACTGTTTTTT.

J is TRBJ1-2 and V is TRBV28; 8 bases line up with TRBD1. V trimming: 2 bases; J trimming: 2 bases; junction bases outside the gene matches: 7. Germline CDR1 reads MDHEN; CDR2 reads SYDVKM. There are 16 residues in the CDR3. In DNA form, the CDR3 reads TGTGCCAGCAGTTTAGCCGGGACAGGAGGCAACTATGGCTACACCTTC. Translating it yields CASSLAGTGGNYGYTF.

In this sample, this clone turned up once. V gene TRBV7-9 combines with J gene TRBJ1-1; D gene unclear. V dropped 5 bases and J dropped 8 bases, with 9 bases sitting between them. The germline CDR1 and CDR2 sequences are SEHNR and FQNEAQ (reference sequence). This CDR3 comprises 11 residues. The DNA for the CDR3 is TGTGCCAGCAGCCAAAATGGAGAAGCTTTCTTT. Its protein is CASSQNGEAFF.

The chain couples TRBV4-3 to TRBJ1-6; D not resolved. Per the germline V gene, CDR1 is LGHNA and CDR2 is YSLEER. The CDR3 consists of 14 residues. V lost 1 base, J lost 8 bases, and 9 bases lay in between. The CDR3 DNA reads TGCGCCAGCAGCCAAGGGTTCGGGTATTCACCCCTCCACTTT. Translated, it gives CASSQGFGYSPLHF.

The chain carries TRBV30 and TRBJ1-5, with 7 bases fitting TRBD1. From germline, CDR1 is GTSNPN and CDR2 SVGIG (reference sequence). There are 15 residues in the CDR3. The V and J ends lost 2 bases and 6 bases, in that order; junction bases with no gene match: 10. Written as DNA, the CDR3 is TGTGCCTGGAGTCATCAAACAGGGGCAGGTCAGCCCCAGCATTTT. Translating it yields CAWSHQTGAGQPQHF. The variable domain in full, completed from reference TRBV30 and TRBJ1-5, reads SQTIHQWPATLVQPVGSPLSLECTVEGTSNPNLYWYRQAAGRGLQLLFYSVGIGQISSEVPQNLSASRPQDRQFILSSKKLLLSDSGFYLCAWSHQTGAGQPQHFGDGTRLSIL.

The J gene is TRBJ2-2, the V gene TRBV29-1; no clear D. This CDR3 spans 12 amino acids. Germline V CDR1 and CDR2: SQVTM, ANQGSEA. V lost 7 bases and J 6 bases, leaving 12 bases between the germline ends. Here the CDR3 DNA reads TGCAGCGCTAAGGGTTACCCCGGGGAGCTGTTTTTT. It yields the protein CSAKGYPGELFF.

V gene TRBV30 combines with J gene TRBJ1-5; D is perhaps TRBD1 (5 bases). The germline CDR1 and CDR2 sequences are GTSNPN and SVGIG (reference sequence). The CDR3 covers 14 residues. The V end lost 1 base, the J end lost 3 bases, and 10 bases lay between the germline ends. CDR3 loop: CAWSAGLVNQPQHF. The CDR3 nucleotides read TGTGCCTGGAGTGCGGGGCTCGTCAATCAGCCCCAGCATTTT.

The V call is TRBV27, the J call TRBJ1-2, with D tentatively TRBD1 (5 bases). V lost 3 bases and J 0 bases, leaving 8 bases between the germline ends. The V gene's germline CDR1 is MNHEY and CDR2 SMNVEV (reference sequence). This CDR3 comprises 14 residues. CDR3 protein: CASSFDRTNYGYTF. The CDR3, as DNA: TGTGCCAGCAGTTTTGACAGAACTAACTATGGCTACACCTTC.

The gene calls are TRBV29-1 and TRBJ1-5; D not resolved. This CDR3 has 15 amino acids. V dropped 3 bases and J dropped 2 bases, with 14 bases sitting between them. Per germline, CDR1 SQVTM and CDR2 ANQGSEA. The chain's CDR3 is CSVDGLALGNQPQHF. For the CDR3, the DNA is TGCAGCGTTGATGGGCTTGCGTTAGGCAATCAGCCCCAGCATTTT.

The CDR3 sequence: CASSLVQTQETQYF. The CDR3 DNA is TGTGCCAGCAGCTTGGTGCAGACGCAAGAGACCCAGTACTTC. The chain uses TRBV5-6 and TRBJ2-5; the D is unclear. The CDR3 loop spans 14 amino acids. The germline V gene encodes CDR1 SGHDT and CDR2 YYEEEE. V shed 0 bases and J shed 2 bases, with 8 bases lying between them.

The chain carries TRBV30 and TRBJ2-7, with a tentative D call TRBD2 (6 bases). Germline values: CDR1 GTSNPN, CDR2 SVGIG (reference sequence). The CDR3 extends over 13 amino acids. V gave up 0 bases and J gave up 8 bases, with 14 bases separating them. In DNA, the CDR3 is TGTGCCTGGAGTGTAGCGACACTAGCCAAGCAGTACTTC. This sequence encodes CAWSVATLAKQYF.

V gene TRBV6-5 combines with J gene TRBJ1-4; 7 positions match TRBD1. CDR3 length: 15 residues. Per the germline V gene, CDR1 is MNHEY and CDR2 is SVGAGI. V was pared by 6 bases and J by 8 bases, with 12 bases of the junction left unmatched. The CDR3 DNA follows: TGTGCCAGCAGGGCCAACAGGGGCGGGGGGGAAAAACTGTTTTTT. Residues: CASRANRGGGEKLFF.

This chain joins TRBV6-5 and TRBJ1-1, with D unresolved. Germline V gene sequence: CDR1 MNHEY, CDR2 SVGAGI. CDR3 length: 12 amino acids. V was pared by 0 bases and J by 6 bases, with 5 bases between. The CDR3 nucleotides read TGTGCCAGCAGTTACTCCGGCGCTGAAGCTTTCTTT. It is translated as CASSYSGAEAFF.

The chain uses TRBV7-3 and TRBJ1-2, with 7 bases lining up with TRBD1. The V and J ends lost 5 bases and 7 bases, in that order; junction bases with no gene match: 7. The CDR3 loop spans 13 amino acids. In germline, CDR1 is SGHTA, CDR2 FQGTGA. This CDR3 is CASSPDRRTGYTF. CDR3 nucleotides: TGTGCCAGCAGCCCGGACAGGAGGACTGGCTACACCTTC.

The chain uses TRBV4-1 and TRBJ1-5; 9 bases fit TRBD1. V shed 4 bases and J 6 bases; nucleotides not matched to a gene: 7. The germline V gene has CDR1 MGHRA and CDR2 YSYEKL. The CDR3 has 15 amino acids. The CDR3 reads CASSRMGQGSQPQHF. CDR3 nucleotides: TGCGCCAGCAGCCGAATGGGACAGGGTAGTCAGCCCCAGCATTTT.

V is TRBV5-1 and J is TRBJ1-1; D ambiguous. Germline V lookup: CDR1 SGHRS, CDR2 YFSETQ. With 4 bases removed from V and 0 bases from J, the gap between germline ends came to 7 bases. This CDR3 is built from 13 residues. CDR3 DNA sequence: TGCGCCAGCAGCCCTCCCCTGAACACTGAAGCTTTCTTT. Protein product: CASSPPLNTEAFF.

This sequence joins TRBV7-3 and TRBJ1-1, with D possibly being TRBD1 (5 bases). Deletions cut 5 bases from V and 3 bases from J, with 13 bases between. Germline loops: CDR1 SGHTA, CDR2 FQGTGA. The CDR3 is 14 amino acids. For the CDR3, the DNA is TGTGCCAGCAGCCAGGTGGGACGGGACACTGAAGCTTTCTTT. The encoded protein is CASSQVGRDTEAFF.

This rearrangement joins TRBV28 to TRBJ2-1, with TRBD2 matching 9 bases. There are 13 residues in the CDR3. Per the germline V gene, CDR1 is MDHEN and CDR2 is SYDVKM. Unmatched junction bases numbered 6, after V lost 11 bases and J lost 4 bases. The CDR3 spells CACRAGGYNEQFF. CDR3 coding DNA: TGTGCCTGCCGAGCGGGGGGTTACAATGAGCAGTTCTTC.

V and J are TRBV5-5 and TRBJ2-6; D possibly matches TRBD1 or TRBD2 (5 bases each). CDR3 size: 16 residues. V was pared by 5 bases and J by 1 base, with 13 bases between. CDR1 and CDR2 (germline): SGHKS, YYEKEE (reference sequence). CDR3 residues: CASSLQWGSGANVLTF. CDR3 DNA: TGTGCCAGCAGTCTACAGTGGGGGTCTGGGGCCAACGTCCTGACTTTC.

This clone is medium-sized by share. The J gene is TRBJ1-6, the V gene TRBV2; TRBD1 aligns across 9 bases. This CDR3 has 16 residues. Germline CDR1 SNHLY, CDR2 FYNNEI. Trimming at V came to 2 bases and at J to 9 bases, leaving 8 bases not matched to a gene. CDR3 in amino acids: CASSEHADRGSSPLHF. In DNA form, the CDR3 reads TGTGCCAGCAGTGAACATGCTGACAGGGGGAGTTCACCCCTCCACTTT.

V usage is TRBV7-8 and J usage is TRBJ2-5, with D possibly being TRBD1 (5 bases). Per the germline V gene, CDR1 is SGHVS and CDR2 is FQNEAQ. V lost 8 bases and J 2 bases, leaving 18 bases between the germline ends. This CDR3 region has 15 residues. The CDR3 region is CASVHGDSRQETQYF. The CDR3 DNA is TGTGCCAGCGTCCATGGCGACAGCCGACAAGAGACCCAGTACTTC.

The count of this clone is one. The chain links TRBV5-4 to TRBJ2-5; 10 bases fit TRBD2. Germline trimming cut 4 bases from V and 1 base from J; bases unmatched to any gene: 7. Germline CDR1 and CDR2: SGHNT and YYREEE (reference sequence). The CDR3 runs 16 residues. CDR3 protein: CASSPPSGGSQETQYF. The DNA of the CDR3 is TGTGCCAGCAGCCCACCTAGCGGGGGTAGCCAAGAGACCCAGTACTTC.

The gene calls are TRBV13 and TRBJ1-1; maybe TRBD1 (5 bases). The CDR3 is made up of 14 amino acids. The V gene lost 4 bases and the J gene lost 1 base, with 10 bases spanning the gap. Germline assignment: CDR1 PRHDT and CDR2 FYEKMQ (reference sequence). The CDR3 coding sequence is TGTGCCAGCAGCTGGGGGGGAACGAACACTGAAGCTTTCTTT. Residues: CASSWGGTNTEAFF.

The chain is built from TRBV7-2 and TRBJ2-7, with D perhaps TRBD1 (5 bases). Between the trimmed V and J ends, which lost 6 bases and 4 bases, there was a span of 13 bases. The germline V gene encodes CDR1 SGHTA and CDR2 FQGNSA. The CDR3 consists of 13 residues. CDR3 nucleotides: TGTGCCAGCAGATTCGACAGTTCTTACGAGCAGTACTTC. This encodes CASRFDSSYEQYF.

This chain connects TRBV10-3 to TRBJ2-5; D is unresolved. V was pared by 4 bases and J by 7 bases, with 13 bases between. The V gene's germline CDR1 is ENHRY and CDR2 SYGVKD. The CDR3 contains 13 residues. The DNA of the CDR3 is TGTGCCATCAGTGGGGATCTAATTGGGACCCAGTACTTC. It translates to CAISGDLIGTQYF.

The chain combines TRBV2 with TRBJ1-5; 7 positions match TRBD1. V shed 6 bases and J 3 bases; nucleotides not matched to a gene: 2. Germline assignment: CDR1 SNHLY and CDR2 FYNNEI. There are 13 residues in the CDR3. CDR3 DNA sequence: TGTGCCAGCAGGGACAGGCCCAATCAGCCCCAGCATTTT. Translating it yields CASRDRPNQPQHF.

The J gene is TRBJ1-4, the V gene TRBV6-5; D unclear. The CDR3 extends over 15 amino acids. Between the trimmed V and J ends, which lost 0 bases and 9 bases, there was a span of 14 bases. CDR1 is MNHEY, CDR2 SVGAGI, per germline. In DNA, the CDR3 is TGTGCCAGCAGTTACTCTCAAGGCGTGGGGAAAAAACTGTTTTTT. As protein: CASSYSQGVGKKLFF.